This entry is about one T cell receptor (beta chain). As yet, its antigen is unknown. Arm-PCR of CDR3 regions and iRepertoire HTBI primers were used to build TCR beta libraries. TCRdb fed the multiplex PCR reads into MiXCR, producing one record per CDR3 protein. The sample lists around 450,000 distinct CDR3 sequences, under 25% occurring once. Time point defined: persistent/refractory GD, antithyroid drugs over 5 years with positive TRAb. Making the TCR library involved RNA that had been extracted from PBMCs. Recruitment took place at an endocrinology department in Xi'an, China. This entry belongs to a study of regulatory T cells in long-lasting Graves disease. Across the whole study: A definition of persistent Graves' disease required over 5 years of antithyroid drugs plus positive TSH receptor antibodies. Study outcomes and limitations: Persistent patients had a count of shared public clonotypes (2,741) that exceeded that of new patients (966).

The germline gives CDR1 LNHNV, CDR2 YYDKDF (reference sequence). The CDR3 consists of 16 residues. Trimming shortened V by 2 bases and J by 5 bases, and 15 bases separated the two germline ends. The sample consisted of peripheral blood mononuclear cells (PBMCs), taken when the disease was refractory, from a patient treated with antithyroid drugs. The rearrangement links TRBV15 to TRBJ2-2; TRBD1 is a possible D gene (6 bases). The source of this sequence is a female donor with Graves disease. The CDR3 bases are TGTGCCACCAGCAGAACCCCCTGGACAGATACCGGGGAGCTGTTTTTT. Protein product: CATSRTPWTDTGELFF.